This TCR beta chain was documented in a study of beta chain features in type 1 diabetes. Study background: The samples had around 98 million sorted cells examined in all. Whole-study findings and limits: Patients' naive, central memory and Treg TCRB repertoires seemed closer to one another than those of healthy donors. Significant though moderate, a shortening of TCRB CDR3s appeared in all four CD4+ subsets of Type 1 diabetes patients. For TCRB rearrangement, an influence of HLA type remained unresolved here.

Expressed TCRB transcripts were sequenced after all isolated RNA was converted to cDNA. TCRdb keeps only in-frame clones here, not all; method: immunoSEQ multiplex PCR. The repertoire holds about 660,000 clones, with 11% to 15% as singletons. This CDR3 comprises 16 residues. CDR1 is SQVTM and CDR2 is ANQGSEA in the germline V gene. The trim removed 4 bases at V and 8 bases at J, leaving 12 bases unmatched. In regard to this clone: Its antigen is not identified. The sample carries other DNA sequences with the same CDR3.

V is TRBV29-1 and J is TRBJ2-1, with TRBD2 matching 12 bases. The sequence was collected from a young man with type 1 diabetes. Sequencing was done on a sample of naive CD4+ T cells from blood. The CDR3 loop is CSVGGGLAGGPYEQFF. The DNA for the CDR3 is TGCAGCGTTGGTGGGGGTCTAGCGGGAGGGCCATATGAGCAGTTCTTC.